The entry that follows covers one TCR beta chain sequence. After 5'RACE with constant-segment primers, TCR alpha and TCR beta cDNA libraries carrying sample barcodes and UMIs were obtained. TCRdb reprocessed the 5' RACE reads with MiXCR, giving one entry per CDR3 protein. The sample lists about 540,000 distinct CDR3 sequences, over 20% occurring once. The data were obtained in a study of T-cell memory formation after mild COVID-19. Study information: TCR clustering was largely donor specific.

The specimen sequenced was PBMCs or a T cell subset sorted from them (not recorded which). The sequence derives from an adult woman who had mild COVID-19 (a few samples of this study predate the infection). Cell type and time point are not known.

In nucleotides, the CDR3 is TGTGCCAGCAGCACAGGGGGGTATGCCTACAATGAGCAGTTCTTC. This translates into CASSTGGYAYNEQFF. The chain employs TRBV6-5 and TRBJ2-1; the match to TRBD1 covers 8 bases. With 6 bases clipped from V and 2 bases from J, the junction kept 6 bases outside the gene matches. The CDR3 is 15 amino acids. Germline CDR1 reads MNHEY; CDR2 reads SVGAGI.